The clone carrying this TCR beta chain was detected a few times. Germline assignment: CDR1 SGHTA and CDR2 FQGTGA. The CDR3 sequence is 16 residues long. The V end was cut by 0 bases, the J end by 0 bases, with 8 bases between. From the RT-PCR reads, TCRdb called clonotypes with MiXCR, one entry per CDR3 protein. The data show about 680,000 distinct CDR3 sequences, approximately 15% seen once. Source material: memory CD4+ T cells from blood. The chain has TRBV7-3 and TRBJ2-2, with unresolved D. The receptor was derived from a female donor in good health, serving as a healthy control. The CDR3 DNA reads TGTGCCAGCAGCTTAACGCCAGCCCCGAACACCGGGGAGCTGTTTTTT. Its translation: CASSLTPAPNTGELFF.